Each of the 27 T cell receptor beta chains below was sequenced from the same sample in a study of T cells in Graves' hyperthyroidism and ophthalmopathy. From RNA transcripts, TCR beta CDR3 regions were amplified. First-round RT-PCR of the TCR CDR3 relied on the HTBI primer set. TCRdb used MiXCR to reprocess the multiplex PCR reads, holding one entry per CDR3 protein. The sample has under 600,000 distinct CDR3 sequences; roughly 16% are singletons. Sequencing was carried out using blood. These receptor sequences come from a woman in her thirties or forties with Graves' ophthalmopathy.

The CDR3 loop is CAWSSRRGAGGANVLTF. In DNA form, the CDR3 reads TGTGCCTGGAGTTCGAGGAGGGGCGCGGGCGGGGCCAACGTCCTGACTTTC. The chain uses TRBV30 and TRBJ2-6; D may be TRBD2 (6 bases). Trimming took 2 bases from V and 4 from J, leaving 18 bases between them. The CDR3 contains 17 residues. The germline V gene encodes CDR1 GTSNPN and CDR2 SVGIG (reference sequence).

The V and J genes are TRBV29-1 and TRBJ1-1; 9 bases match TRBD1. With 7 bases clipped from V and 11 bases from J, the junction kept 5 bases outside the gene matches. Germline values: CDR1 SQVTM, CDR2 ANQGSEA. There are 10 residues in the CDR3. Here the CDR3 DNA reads TGCAGCGGTGGGGACAGGGACGCTTTCTTT. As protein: CSGGDRDAFF.

The CDR3 DNA reads TGTGCCTGGAGTGTAAGATGGGAAACCGGGGAGCTGTTTTTT. This codes for CAWSVRWETGELFF. This chain uses TRBV30 with TRBJ2-2; no clear D gene. Trimming took 0 bases from V and 5 from J, leaving 10 bases between them. This CDR3 comprises 14 residues. Germline values: CDR1 GTSNPN, CDR2 SVGIG (reference sequence).

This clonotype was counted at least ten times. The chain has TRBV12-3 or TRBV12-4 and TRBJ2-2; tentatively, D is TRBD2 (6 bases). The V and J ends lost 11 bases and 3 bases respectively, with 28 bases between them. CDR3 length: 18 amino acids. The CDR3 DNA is TGTGCCTTCTCCGGGGGAGTCGCGGCCCTCGGCGACACCGGGGAGCTGTTTTTT. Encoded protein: CAFSGGVAALGDTGELFF.

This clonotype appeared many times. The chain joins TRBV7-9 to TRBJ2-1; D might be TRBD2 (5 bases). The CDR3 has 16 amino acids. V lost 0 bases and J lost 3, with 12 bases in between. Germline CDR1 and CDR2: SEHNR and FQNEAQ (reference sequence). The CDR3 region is CASSLAPSAVYNEQFF. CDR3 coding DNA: TGTGCCAGCAGCTTAGCCCCCTCAGCGGTCTACAATGAGCAGTTCTTC.

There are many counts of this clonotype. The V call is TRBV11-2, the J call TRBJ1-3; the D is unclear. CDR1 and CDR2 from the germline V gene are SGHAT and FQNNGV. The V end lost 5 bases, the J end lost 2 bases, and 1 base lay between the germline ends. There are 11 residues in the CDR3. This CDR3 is CASSPGNTIYF. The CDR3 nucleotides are TGTGCCAGCAGCCCTGGAAACACCATATATTTT.

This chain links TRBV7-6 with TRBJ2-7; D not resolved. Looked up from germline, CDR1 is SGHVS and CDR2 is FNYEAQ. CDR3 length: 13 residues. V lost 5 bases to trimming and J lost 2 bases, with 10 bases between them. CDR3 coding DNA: TGTGCCAGCAGCCACGACATCGCCTACGAGCAGTACTTC. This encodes CASSHDIAYEQYF.

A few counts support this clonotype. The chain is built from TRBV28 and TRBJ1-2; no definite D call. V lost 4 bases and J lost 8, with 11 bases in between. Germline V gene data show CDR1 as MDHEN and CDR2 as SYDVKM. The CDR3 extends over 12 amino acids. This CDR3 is CASSSGRRGYTF. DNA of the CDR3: TGTGCCAGCAGTTCCGGACGCCGGGGCTACACCTTC.

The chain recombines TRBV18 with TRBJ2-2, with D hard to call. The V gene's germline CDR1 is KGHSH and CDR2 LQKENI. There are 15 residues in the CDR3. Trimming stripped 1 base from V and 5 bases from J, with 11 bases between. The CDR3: CASSPRLEGTGELFF. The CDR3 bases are TGTGCCAGCTCACCACGTCTAGAAGGGACCGGGGAGCTGTTTTTT.

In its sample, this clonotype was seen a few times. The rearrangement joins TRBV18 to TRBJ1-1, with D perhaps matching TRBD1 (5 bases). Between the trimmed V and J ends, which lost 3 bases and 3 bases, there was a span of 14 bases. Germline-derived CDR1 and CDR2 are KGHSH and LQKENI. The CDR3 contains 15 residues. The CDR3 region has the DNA TGTGCCAGCTCACCCATCGAAGGGGCGGACACTGAAGCTTTCTTT. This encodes CASSPIEGADTEAFF.

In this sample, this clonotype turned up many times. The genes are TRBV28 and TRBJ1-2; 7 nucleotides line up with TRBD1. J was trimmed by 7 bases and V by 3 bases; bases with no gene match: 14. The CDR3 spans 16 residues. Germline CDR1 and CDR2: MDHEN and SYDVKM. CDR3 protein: CASSFPLTGIGGGYTF. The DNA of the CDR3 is TGTGCCAGCAGTTTCCCCCTGACAGGGATCGGAGGTGGCTACACCTTC.

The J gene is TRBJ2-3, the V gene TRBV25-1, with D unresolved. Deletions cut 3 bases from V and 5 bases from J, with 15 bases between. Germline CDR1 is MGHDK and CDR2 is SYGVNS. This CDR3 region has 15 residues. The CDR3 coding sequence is TGTGCCAGCAGTGACCCCACTACTCCCGGAGATACGCAGTATTTT. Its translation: CASSDPTTPGDTQYF.

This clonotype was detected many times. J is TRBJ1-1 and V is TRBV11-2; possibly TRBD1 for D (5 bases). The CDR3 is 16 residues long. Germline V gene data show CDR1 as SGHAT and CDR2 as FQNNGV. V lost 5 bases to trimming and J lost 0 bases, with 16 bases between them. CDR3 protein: CASSQPAQAMNTEAFF. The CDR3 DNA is TGTGCCAGCAGCCAACCGGCACAGGCGATGAACACTGAAGCTTTCTTT.

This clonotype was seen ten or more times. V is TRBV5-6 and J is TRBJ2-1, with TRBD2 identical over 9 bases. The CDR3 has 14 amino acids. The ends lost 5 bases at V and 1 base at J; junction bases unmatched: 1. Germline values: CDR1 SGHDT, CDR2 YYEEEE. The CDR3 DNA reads TGTGCCAGCAGGGCGGGAGGGTCCTACAATGAGCAGTTCTTC. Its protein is CASRAGGSYNEQFF.

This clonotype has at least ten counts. CDR3 protein: CASSALGGEQYF. The CDR3 region has the DNA TGCGCCAGCAGTGCACTTGGGGGCGAGCAGTACTTC. The chain uses TRBV10-2 and TRBJ2-7, with D perhaps TRBD1 or TRBD2 (5 bases each). V shed 4 bases and J shed 6 bases, with 10 bases lying between them. Per germline, CDR1 WSHSY and CDR2 SAAADI. The CDR3 has 12 residues.

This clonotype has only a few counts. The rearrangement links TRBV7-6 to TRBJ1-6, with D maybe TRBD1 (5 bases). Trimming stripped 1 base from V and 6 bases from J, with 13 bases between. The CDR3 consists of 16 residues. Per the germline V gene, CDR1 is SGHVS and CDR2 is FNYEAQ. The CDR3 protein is CASSLGTDTGNSPLHF. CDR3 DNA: TGTGCCAGCAGCTTAGGGACGGACACCGGTAATTCACCCCTCCACTTT. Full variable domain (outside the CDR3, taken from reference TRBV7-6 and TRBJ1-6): GAGVSQSPRYKVTKRGQDVALRCDPISGHVSLYWYRQALGQGPEFLTYFNYEAQQDKSGLPNDRFSAERPEGSISTLTIQRTEQRDSAMYRCASSLGTDTGNSPLHFGNGTRLTVT.

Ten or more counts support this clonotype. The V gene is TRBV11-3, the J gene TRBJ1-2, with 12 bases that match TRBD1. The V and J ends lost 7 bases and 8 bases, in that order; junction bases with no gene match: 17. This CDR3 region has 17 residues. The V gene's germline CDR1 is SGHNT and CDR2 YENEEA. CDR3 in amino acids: CASTNTAGTGGLEGYTF. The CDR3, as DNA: TGTGCCAGCACCAATACGGCGGGGACAGGGGGCCTGGAAGGCTACACCTTC.

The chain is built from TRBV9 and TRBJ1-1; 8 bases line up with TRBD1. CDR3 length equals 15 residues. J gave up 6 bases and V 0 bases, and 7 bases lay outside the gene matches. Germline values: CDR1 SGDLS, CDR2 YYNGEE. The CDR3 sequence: CASSVGPGGLSEAFF. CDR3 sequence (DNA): TGTGCCAGCAGCGTAGGTCCAGGGGGCTTGTCTGAAGCTTTCTTT.

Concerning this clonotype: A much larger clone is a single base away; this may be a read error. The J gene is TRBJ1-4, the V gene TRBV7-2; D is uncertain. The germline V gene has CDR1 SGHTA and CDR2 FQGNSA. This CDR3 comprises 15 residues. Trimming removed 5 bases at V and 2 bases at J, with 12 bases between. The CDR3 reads CTSSQAAGTNEKLFF. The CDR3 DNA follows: TGTACCAGCAGCCAGGCGGCGGGGACTAATGAAAAACTGTTTTTT.

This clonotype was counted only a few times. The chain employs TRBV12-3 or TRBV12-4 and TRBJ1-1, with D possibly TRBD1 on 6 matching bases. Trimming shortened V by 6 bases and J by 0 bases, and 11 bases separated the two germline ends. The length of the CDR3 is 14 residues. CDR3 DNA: TGTGCCAGCAGGCCACAGGGTATGAACACTGAAGCTTTCTTT. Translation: CASRPQGMNTEAFF.

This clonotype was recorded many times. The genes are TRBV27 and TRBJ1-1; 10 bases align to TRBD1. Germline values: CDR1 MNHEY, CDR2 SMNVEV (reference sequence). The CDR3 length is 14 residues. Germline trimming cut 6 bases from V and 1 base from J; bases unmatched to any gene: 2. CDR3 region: CASRGQGQNTEAFF. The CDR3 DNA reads TGTGCCAGCAGGGGACAGGGGCAGAACACTGAAGCTTTCTTT.

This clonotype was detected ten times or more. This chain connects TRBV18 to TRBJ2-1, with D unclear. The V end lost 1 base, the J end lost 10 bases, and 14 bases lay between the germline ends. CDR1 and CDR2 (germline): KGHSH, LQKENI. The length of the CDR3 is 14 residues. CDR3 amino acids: CASSPQRLSEEQFF. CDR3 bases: TGTGCCAGCTCACCACAGAGGCTGTCCGAGGAGCAGTTCTTC.

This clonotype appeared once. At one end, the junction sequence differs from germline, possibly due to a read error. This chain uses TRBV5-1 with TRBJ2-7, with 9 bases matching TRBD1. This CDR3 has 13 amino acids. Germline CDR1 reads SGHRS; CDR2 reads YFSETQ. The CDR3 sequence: CASSKDRGYKQYF. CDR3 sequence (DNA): TGCGCCAGCAGCAAGGACAGGGGCTACAAGCAGTACTTC.

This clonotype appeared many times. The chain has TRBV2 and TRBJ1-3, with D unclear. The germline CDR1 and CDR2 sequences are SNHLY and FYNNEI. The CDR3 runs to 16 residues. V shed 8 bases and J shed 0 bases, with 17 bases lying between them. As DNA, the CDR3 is TGTGCCAGCGGCCCCATGAGCCCAAACTCTGGAAACACCATATATTTT. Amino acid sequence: CASGPMSPNSGNTIYF.

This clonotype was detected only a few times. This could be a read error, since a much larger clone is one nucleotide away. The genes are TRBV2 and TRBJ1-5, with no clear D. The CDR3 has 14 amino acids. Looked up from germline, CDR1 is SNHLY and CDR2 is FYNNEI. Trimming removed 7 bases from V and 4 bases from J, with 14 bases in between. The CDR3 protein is CASKGIHQNQPQHF. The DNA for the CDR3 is TGTGCCAGCAAAGGAATTCACCAAAATCAGCCCCAGCATTTT.

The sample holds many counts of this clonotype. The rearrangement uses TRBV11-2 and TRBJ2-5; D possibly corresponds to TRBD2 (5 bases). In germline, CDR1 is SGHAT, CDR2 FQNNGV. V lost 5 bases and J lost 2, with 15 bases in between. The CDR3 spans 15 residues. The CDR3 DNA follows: TGTGCCAGCAGCCCCTTTCGGGGTAGGCAAGAGACCCAGTACTTC. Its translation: CASSPFRGRQETQYF.

The CDR3 sequence: CASGFGTGDKLNTEAFF. DNA of the CDR3: TGTGCTAGTGGTTTCGGGACAGGGGACAAGCTGAACACTGAAGCTTTCTTT. The rearrangement uses TRBV12-5 and TRBJ1-1; 10 nucleotides line up with TRBD1. V dropped 3 bases and J dropped 0; count of bases not matched to a gene: 7. Germline V gene data show CDR1 as LGHNT and CDR2 as FRNRAP. The CDR3 length is 17 residues.